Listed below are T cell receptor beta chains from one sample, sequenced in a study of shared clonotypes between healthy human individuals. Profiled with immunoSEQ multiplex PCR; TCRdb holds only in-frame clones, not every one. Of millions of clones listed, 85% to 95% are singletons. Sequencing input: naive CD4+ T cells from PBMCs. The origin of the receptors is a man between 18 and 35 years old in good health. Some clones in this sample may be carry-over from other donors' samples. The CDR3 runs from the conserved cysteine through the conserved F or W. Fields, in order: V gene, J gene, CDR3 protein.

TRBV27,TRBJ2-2,CASSSHGRTPGELFF
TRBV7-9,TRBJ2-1,CASSTDRDRWIVEQFF
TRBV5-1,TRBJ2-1,CASSPTGALADGSYNEQFF
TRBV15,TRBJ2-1,CATSDPGQALSYNEQFF
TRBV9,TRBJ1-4,CASSVGRYRDEKLFF
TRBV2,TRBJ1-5,CASSVTTDNQPQHF
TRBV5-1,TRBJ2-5,CASSPLAVSETQYF
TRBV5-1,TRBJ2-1,CASSSELGLASYNEQFF
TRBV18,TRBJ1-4,CASSPPQYEKLFF
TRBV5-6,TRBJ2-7,CASSFRDFSRYEQYF
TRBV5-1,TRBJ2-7,CASSLTRDSYEQYF
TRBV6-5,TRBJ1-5,CASSYVGYNQPQHF
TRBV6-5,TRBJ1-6,CASSYISFDSPLHF
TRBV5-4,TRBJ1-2,CASSFQKDGYTF
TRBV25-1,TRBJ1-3,CASRAREPLSNTIYF
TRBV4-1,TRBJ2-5,CASSPGPERETQYF
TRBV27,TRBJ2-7,CASRLRAGQGIYEQYF